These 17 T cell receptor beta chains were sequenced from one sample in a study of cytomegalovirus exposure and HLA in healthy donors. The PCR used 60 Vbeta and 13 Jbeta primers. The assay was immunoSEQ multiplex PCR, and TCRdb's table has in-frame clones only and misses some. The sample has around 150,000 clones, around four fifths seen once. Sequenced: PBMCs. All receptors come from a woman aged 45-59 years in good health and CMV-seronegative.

The CDR3 DNA is TGTGCCAGTAGCCGACAGTTCTCTGGAAACACCATATATTTT. This encodes CASSRQFSGNTIYF. The J gene is TRBJ1-3, the V gene TRBV19, with D perhaps TRBD1 (5 bases). Germline CDR1 is LNHDA and CDR2 is SQIVND (reference sequence). V was shortened by 6 bases and J by 0 bases, with 9 bases between the two germline ends. This CDR3 comprises 14 residues.

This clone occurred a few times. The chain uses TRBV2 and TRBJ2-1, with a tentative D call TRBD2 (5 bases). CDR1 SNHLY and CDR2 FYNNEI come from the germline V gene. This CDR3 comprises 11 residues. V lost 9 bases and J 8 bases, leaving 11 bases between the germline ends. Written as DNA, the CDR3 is TGTGCCAGGAATTTGAGGGATGAGCAGTTCTTC. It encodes CARNLRDEQFF.

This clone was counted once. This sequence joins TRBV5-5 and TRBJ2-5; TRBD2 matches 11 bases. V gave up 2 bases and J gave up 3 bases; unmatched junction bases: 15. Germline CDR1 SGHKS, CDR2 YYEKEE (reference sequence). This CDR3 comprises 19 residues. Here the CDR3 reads CASSLQGSVAGGEKETQYF. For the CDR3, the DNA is TGTGCCAGCAGCTTACAGGGGTCGGTAGCGGGAGGGGAGAAAGAGACCCAGTACTTC.

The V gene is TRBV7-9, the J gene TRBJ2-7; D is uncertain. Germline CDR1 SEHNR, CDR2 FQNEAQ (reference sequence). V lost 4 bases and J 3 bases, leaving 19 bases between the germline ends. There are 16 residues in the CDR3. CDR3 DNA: TGTGCCAGCAGCTCTGGTATGGCCTCAAACAACTACGAGCAGTACTTC. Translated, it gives CASSSGMASNNYEQYF. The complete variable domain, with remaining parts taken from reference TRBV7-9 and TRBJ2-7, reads DTGVSQNPRHKITKRGQNVTFRCDPISEHNRLYWYRQTLGQGPEFLTYFQNEAQLEKSRLLSDRFSAERPKGSFSTLEIQRTEQGDSAMYLCASSSGMASNNYEQYFGPGTRLTVT.

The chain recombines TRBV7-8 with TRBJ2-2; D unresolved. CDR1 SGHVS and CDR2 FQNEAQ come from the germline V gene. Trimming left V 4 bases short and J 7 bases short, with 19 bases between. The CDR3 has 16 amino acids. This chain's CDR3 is CASSSEMRLVGGELFF. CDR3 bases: TGTGCCAGCAGCTCAGAAATGCGACTGGTAGGCGGGGAGCTGTTTTTT.

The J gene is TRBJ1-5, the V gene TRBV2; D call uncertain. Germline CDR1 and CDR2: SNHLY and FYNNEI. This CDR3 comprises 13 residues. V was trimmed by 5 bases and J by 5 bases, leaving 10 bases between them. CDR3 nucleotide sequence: TGTGCCAGCAGTTTAGACCGGGATCAGCCCCAGCATTTT. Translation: CASSLDRDQPQHF.

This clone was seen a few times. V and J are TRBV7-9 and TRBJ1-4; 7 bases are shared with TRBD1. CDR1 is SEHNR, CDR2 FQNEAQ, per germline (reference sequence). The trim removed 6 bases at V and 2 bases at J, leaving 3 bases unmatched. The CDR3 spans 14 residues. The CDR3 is CASRLTGTNEKLFF. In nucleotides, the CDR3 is TGTGCCAGCAGATTGACAGGGACTAATGAAAAACTGTTTTTT.

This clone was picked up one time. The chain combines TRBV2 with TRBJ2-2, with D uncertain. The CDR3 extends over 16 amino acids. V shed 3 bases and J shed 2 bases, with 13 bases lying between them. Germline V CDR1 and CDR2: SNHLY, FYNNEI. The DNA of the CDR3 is TGTGCCAGCAGTGAGCGCCTTCCCGTAAACACCGGGGAGCTGTTTTTT. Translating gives CASSERLPVNTGELFF.

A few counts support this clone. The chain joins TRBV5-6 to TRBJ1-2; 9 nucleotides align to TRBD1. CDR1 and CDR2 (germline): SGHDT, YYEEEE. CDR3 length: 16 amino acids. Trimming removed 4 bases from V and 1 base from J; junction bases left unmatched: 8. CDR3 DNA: TGTGCCAGCAGCGGGGACAGGGCGGGGGATAACTATGGCTACACCTTC. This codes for CASSGDRAGDNYGYTF. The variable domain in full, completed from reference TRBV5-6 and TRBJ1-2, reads DAGVTQSPTHLIKTRGQQVTLRCSPKSGHDTVSWYQQALGQGPQFIFQYYEEEERQRGNFPDRFSGHQFPNYSSELNVNALLLGDSALYLCASSGDRAGDNYGYTFGSGTRLTVV.

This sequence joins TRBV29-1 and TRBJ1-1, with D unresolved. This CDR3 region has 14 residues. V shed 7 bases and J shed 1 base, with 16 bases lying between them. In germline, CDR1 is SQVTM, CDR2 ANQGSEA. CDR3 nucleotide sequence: TGCAGCGCTGACGGCGGCATGGAGAACACTGAAGCTTTCTTT. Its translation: CSADGGMENTEAFF.

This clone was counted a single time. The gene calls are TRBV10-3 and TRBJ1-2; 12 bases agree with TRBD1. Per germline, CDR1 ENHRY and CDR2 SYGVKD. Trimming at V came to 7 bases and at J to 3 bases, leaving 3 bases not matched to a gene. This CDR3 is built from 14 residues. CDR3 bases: TGTGCCATCATGGGGACAGGGGGCCACTATGGCTACACCTTC. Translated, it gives CAIMGTGGHYGYTF.

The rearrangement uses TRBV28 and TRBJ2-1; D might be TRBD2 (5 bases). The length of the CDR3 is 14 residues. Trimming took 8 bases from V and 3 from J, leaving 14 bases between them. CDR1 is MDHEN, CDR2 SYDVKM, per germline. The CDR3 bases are TGTGCCAGCCTGCGGGTTCGGGACTACAATGAGCAGTTCTTC. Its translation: CASLRVRDYNEQFF. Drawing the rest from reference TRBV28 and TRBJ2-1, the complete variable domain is DVKVTQSSRYLVKRTGEKVFLECVQDMDHENMFWYRQDPGLGLRLIYFSYDVKMKEKGDIPEGYSVSREKKERFSLILESASTNQTSMYLCASLRVRDYNEQFFGPGTRLTVL.

CDR3 nucleotides: TGTGCCAGCAGTAGACTAGCGGGCAAATACAATGAGCAGTTCTTC. Residues: CASSRLAGKYNEQFF. This sequence joins TRBV6-1 and TRBJ2-1; 10 nucleotides match TRBD2. The CDR3 loop spans 15 amino acids. Germline V CDR1 and CDR2: MNHNS, SASEGT. Trimming cost V 5 bases and J 4 bases; bases outside gene matches: 5.

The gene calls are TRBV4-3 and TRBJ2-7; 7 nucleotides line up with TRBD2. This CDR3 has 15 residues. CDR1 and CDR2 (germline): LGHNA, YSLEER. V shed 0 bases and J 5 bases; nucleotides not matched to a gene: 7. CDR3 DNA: TGCGCCAGCAGCCAAGATTGGGGGGGGTTGAACGAGCAGTACTTC. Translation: CASSQDWGGLNEQYF.

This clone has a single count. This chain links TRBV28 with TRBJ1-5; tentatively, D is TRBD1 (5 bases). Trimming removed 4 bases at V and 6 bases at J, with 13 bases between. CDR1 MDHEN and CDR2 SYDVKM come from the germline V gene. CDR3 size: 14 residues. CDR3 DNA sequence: TGTGCCAGCAGTTACGACAGATCGGGTCAGCCCCAGCATTTT. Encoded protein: CASSYDRSGQPQHF.

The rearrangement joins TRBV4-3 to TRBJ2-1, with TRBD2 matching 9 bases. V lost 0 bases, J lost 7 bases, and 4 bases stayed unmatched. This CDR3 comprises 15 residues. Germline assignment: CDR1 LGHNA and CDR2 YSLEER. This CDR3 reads CASSQDRAGGNEQFF. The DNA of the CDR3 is TGCGCCAGCAGCCAAGATCGGGCGGGAGGGAATGAGCAGTTCTTC.

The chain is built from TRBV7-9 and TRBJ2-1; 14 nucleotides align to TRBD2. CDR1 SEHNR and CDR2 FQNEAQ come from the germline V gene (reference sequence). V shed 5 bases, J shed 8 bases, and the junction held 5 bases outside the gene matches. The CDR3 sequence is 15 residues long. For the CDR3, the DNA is TGTGCCAGCAGCCCTGGGACTAGCGGGAGTGATGAGCAGTTCTTC. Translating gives CASSPGTSGSDEQFF.